This T cell receptor (beta chain) is drawn from a study of CD8+ T cells in alopecia areata. RNA extraction was followed by reverse transcription into cDNA, which acted as the sequencing template. The assay was immunoSEQ multiplex PCR, and TCRdb's table has in-frame clones only and misses some. This table has 250,000 or so clones, roughly two thirds appearing once. The V gene lost 5 bases and the J gene lost 3 bases, with 13 bases spanning the gap. The V gene's germline CDR1 is SQVTM and CDR2 ANQGSEA. The CDR3 has 13 residues. The clonotype was recovered from a human donor with alopecia areata. The material was CD4+ T cells sorted from blood, obtained at week 0. V and J are TRBV29-1 and TRBJ1-2; possible D gene TRBD1, 6 bases. Here the CDR3 DNA reads TGCAGCGTTTCCGGGGGCTCCGACTATGGCTACACCTTC. It is translated as CSVSGGSDYGYTF.